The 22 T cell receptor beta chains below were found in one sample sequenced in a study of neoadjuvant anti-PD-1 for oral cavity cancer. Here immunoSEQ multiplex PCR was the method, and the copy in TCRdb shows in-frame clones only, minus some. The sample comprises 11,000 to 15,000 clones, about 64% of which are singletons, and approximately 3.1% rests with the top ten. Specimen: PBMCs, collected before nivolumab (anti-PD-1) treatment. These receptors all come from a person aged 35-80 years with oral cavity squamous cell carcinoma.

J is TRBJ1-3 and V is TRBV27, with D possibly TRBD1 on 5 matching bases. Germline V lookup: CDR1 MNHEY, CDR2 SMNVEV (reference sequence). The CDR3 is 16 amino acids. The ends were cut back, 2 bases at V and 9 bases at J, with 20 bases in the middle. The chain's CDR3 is CASSLLRGGGFGTIYF. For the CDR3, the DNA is TGTGCCAGCAGTTTACTCCGGGGCGGGGGGTTCGGCACCATATATTTT.

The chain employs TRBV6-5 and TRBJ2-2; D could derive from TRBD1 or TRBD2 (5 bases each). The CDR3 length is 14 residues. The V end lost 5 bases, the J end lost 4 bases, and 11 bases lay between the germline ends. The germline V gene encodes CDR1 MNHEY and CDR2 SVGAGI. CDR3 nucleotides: TGTGCCAGCAGTCCGGGGCCGGGCACCGGGGAGCTGTTTTTT. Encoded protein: CASSPGPGTGELFF.

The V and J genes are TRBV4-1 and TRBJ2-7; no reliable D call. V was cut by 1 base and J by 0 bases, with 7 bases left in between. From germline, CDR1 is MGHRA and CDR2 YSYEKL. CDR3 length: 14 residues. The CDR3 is CASSQGLNSYEQYF. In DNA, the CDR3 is TGCGCCAGCAGCCAAGGGCTTAACTCCTACGAGCAGTACTTC.

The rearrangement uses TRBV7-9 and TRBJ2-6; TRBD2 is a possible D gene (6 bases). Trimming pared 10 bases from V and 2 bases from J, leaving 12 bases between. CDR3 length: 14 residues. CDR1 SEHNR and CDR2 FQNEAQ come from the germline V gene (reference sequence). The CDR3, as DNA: TGTGCCATCCATCCGGGGGCTGGGGCCAACGTCCTGACTTTC. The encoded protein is CAIHPGAGANVLTF.

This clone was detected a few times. The chain's CDR3 is CASSSRRDSTVVRAFF. DNA for the CDR3: TGTGCCAGCAGCTCCCGGAGGGACTCGACTGTTGTTCGGGCTTTCTTT. J is TRBJ1-1 and V is TRBV13; TRBD1 might be the D (5 bases). CDR1 and CDR2 from the germline V gene are PRHDT and FYEKMQ (reference sequence). The CDR3 covers 16 residues. V was shortened by 4 bases and J by 11 bases, with 26 bases between the two germline ends.

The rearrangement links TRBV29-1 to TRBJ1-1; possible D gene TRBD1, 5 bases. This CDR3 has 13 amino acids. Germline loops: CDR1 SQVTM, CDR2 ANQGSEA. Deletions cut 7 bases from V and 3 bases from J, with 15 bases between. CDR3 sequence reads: CSGQGFLDTEAFF. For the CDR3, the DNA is TGCAGCGGTCAGGGTTTCTTGGACACTGAAGCTTTCTTT.

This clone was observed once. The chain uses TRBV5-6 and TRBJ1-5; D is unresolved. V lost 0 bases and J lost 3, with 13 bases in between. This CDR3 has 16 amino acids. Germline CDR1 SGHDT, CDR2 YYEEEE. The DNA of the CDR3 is TGTGCCAGCAGCTTGGCCGGATTCGCGTTCAATCAGCCCCAGCATTTT. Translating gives CASSLAGFAFNQPQHF.

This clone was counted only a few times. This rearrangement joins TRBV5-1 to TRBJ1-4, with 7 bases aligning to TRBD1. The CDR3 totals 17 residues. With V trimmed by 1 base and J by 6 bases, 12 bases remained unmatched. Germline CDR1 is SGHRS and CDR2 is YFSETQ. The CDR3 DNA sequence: TGCGCCAGCAGCTTGATGGGACAGAGTATGTGGGATGAAAAACTGTTTTTT. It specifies CASSLMGQSMWDEKLFF.

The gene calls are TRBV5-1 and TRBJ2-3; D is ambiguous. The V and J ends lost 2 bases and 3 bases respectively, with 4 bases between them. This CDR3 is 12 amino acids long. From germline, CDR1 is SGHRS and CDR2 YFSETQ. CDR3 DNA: TGCGCCAGCAGCTTCGCGACAGATACGCAGTATTTT. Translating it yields CASSFATDTQYF.

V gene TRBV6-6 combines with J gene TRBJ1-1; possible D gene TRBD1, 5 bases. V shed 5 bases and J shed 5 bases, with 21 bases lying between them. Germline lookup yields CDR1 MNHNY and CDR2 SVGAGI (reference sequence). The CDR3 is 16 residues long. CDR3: CASSHRGVRAATEAFF. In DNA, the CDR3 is TGTGCCAGCAGTCATCGGGGGGTCAGGGCGGCTACTGAAGCTTTCTTT.

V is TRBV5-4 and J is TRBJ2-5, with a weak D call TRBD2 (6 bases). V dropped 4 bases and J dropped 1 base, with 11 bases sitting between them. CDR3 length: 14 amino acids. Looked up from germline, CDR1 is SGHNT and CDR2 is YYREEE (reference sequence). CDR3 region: CASSPGGTQETQYF. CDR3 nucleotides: TGTGCCAGCAGCCCTGGCGGGACCCAAGAGACCCAGTACTTC.

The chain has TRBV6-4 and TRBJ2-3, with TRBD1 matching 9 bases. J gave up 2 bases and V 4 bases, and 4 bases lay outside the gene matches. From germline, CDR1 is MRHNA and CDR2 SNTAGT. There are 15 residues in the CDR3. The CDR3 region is CASSVRDRDTDTQYF. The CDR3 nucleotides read TGTGCCAGCAGTGTCCGGGACAGGGACACAGATACGCAGTATTTT.

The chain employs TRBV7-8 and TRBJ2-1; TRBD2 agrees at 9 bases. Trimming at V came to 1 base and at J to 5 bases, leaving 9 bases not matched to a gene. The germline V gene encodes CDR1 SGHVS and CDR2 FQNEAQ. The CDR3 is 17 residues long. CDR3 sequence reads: CASSLDPPTSGNNEQFF. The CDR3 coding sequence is TGTGCCAGCAGCTTAGATCCCCCGACTAGCGGTAACAATGAGCAGTTCTTC.

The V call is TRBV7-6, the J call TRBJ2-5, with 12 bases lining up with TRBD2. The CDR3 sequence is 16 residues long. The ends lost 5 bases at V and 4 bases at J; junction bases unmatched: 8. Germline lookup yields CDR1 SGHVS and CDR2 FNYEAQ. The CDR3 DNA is TGTGCCAGCAGCCCTCAAACGGGACTAGCGGGAGAGACCCAGTACTTC. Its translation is CASSPQTGLAGETQYF. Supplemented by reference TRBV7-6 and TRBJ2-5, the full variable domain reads GAGVSQSPRYKVTKRGQDVALRCDPISGHVSLYWYRQALGQGPEFLTYFNYEAQQDKSGLPNDRFSAERPEGSISTLTIQRTEQRDSAMYRCASSPQTGLAGETQYFGPGTRLLVL.

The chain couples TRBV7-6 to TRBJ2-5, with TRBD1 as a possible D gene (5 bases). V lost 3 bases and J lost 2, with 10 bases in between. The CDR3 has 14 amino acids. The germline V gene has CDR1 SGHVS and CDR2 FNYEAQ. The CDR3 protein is CASSLWTRQETQYF. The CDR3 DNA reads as TGTGCCAGCAGCTTGTGGACAAGACAAGAGACCCAGTACTTC.

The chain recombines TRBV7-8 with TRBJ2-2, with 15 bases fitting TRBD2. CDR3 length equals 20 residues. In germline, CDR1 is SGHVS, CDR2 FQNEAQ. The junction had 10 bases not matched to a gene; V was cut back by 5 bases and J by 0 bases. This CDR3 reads CASSPRTSGGAGTNTGELFF. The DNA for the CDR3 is TGTGCCAGCAGCCCCCGGACTAGCGGGGGGGCCGGGACGAACACCGGGGAGCTGTTTTTT.

The DNA of the CDR3 is TGTGCCAGTACGGGGACCTTCAATTCACCCCTCCACTTT. This gives the protein CASTGTFNSPLHF. The chain recombines TRBV19 with TRBJ1-6; a possible D gene is TRBD1 (5 bases). V dropped 7 bases and J dropped 7 bases, with 11 bases sitting between them. Germline CDR1 LNHDA, CDR2 SQIVND (reference sequence). The CDR3 runs to 13 residues. Full variable domain (remainder filled in from reference TRBV19 and TRBJ1-6): DGGITQSPKYLFRKEGQNVTLSCEQNLNHDAMYWYRQDPGQGLRLIYYSQIVNDFQKGDIAEGYSVSREKKESFPLTVTSAQKNPTAFYLCASTGTFNSPLHFGNGTRLTVT.

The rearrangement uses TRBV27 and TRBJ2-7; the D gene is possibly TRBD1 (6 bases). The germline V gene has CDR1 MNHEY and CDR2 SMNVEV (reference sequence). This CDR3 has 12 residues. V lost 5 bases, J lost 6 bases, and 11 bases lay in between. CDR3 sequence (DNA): TGTGCCAGCAGTGTACAGGGTTCCGAGCAGTACTTC. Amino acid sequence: CASSVQGSEQYF.

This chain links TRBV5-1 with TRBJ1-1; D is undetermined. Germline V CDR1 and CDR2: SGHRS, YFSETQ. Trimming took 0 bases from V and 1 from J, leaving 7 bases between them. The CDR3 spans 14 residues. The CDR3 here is CASSLGTKNTEAFF. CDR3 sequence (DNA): TGCGCCAGCAGCTTGGGGACGAAGAACACTGAAGCTTTCTTT. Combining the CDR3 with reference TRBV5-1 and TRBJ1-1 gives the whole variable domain KAGVTQTPRYLIKTRGQQVTLSCSPISGHRSVSWYQQTPGQGLQFLFEYFSETQRNKGNFPGRFSGRQFSNSRSEMNVSTLELGDSALYLCASSLGTKNTEAFFGQGTRLTVV.

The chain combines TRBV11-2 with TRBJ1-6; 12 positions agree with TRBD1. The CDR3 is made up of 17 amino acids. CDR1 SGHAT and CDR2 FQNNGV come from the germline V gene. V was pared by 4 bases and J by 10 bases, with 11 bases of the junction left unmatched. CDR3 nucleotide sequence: TGTGCCAGCAGCTCCCTCCGGGACAGGGGGCTTTGGTCACCCCTCCACTTT. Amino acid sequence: CASSSLRDRGLWSPLHF. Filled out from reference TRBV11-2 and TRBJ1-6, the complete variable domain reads EAGVAQSPRYKIIEKRQSVAFWCNPISGHATLYWYQQILGQGPKLLIQFQNNGVVDDSQLPKDRFSAERLKGVDSTLKIQPAKLEDSAVYLCASSSLRDRGLWSPLHFGNGTRLTVT.

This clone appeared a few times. CDR3 nucleotides: TGCGCCAGCAGCTCCGGGACAGGGGGATACTATGGCTACACCTTC. It specifies CASSSGTGGYYGYTF. V usage is TRBV5-1 and J usage is TRBJ1-2; the match to TRBD1 covers 11 bases. CDR3 length: 15 residues. V shed 3 bases and J 3 bases; nucleotides not matched to a gene: 4. In germline, CDR1 is SGHRS, CDR2 YFSETQ.

The CDR3 DNA sequence: TGTGCCAGCAGCGTAGATGCGGGGAACACTGAAGCTTTCTTT. Translation: CASSVDAGNTEAFF. J is TRBJ1-1 and V is TRBV9; D call uncertain. This CDR3 is built from 14 residues. Germline lookup yields CDR1 SGDLS and CDR2 YYNGEE. Trimming cost V 0 bases and J 1 base, with 7 bases left between them.